The rows below give T cell receptor beta chains drawn from one sample of a study of beta chain features in type 1 diabetes. Here immunoSEQ multiplex PCR was the method, and the copy in TCRdb shows in-frame clones only, minus some. Among hundreds of thousands of clones, over 10% were seen once, and the ten largest hold 0.02% to 0.025%. The sample consisted of naive CD4+ T cells from blood. All receptors derive from a man between 18 and 35 years old with type 1 diabetes. Each CDR3 is given with its conserved first and last residue. A D gene is named only where the DNA matches it firmly. Only some rows state a clone size, as once, few, many or a class for expanded clones.

v_call: TRBV29-1
d_call: TRBD2
j_call: TRBJ2-1
clone_size: NA
cdr3_nt: TGCAGCGTTGGCGGGACTAGCGGGGGCCATGAGCAGTTCTTC
cdr3_aa: CSVGGTSGGHEQFF

v_call: TRBV7-2
d_call: TRBD1
j_call: TRBJ1-5
clone_size: NA
cdr3_nt: TGTGCCAGCAGCCGCGACAGGGGAGGAATGCAGCCCCAGCATTTT
cdr3_aa: CASSRDRGGMQPQHF

v_call: TRBV30
d_call: TRBD1
j_call: TRBJ1-6
clone_size: NA
cdr3_nt: TGTGCCTGGAGTGTAGGGGGACAGTTTAATTCACCCCTCCACTTT
cdr3_aa: CAWSVGGQFNSPLHF

v_call: TRBV4-1
d_call: TRBD2
j_call: TRBJ2-6
clone_size: few
cdr3_nt: TGCGCCAGCAGCCAAGGGGAGGGGAAATCTGGGGCCAACGTCCTGACTTTC
cdr3_aa: CASSQGEGKSGANVLTF

v_call: TRBV5-1
d_call: NA
j_call: TRBJ2-2
clone_size: few
cdr3_nt: TGCGCCAGCAGCTTGGGAGCTGCCACCGGGGAGCTGTTTTTT
cdr3_aa: CASSLGAATGELFF

v_call: TRBV15
d_call: NA
j_call: TRBJ2-1
clone_size: NA
cdr3_nt: TGTGCCACCAGCAGGGGTATGGAAAGGAACAATGAGCAGTTCTTC
cdr3_aa: CATSRGMERNNEQFF

v_call: TRBV27
d_call: NA
j_call: TRBJ2-7
clone_size: few
cdr3_nt: TGTGCCAGCAGTCCCTTGACAGATTCCTACGAGCAGTACTTC
cdr3_aa: CASSPLTDSYEQYF

v_call: TRBV4-1
d_call: NA
j_call: TRBJ1-2
clone_size: NA
cdr3_nt: TGCGCCAGCAGCCAGTATGGGGCTCTAGCTAACTATGGCTACACCTTC
cdr3_aa: CASSQYGALANYGYTF

v_call: TRBV4-1
d_call: NA
j_call: TRBJ1-5
clone_size: NA
cdr3_nt: TGCGCCAGCGGCCGAGGCAGCAATCAGCCCCAGCATTTT
cdr3_aa: CASGRGSNQPQHF

v_call: TRBV6-5
d_call: TRBD1
j_call: TRBJ2-7
clone_size: NA
cdr3_nt: TGTGCCAGCAGTTCAGGGACAGGTCGCCCTTACGAGCAGTACTTC
cdr3_aa: CASSSGTGRPYEQYF

v_call: TRBV6-5
d_call: NA
j_call: TRBJ1-2
clone_size: NA
cdr3_nt: TGTGCCAGCAACTATGGCTACACCTTC
cdr3_aa: CASNYGYTF

v_call: TRBV7-7
d_call: NA
j_call: TRBJ2-5
clone_size: NA
cdr3_nt: TGTGCCAGCAGCTCCGGACTACGCCAAGAGACCCAGTACTTC
cdr3_aa: CASSSGLRQETQYF

v_call: TRBV29-1
d_call: TRBD1
j_call: TRBJ2-7
clone_size: NA
cdr3_nt: TGCAGCGGTGGACAGGACTCCTACGAGCAGTACTTC
cdr3_aa: CSGGQDSYEQYF

v_call: TRBV18
d_call: NA
j_call: TRBJ2-3
clone_size: few
cdr3_nt: TGTGCCAGCTCACCCCGAACAGGGACAGATACGCAGTATTTT
cdr3_aa: CASSPRTGTDTQYF

v_call: TRBV30
d_call: NA
j_call: TRBJ1-2
clone_size: NA
cdr3_nt: TGTGCCTGGAGTGGTGGGGGAGTTGGAGGCTACACCTTC
cdr3_aa: CAWSGGGVGGYTF

v_call: TRBV27
d_call: NA
j_call: TRBJ2-5
clone_size: NA
cdr3_nt: TGTGCCAGCAGTCGTCGCCCCGACAGGGGAGGGGCCCAAGAGACCCAGTACTTC
cdr3_aa: CASSRRPDRGGAQETQYF

v_call: TRBV7-2
d_call: NA
j_call: TRBJ2-5
clone_size: few
cdr3_nt: TGTGCCAGCAGCTCTTCATTGGAGACCCAGTACTTC
cdr3_aa: CASSSSLETQYF

v_call: TRBV1
d_call: NA
j_call: TRBJ2-7
clone_size: NA
cdr3_nt: TGCACCAGCAGCCAAGAAGGTTTCTCCTACGAGCAGTACTTC
cdr3_aa: CTSSQEGFSYEQYF

v_call: TRBV7-9
d_call: NA
j_call: TRBJ1-1
clone_size: NA
cdr3_nt: TGTGCCAGCAGCTTAACCGGGAACACTGAAGCTTTCTTT
cdr3_aa: CASSLTGNTEAFF

v_call: TRBV2
d_call: TRBD1
j_call: TRBJ1-2
clone_size: NA
cdr3_nt: TGTGCCACCGCACGCGGGACAGGGGGTGGCTACACCTTC
cdr3_aa: CATARGTGGGYTF

v_call: TRBV4-1
d_call: TRBD2
j_call: TRBJ2-1
clone_size: few
cdr3_nt: TGCGCCAGCAGCCAGCAACCTAGCGGGAGCTACAATGAGCAGTTCTTC
cdr3_aa: CASSQQPSGSYNEQFF

v_call: TRBV7-9
d_call: NA
j_call: TRBJ1-2
clone_size: few
cdr3_nt: TGTGCCAGCAGCTTAGCGATATCACGACCCGGGGTCCATGTCTATGGCTACACCTTC
cdr3_aa: CASSLAISRPGVHVYGYTF

v_call: TRBV28
d_call: NA
j_call: TRBJ2-7
clone_size: NA
cdr3_nt: TGTGCCAGTCAGTTAGGTCACCCCTACGAGCAGTACTTC
cdr3_aa: CASQLGHPYEQYF

v_call: TRBV27
d_call: TRBD1
j_call: TRBJ2-7
clone_size: NA
cdr3_nt: TGTGCCAGCAGTTTTGCTGGACAGGGCTACGAGCAGTACTTC
cdr3_aa: CASSFAGQGYEQYF

v_call: TRBV29-1
d_call: TRBD1
j_call: TRBJ1-5
clone_size: few
cdr3_nt: TGCAGCGTAGCAGGGACAGGGCAGCCCCAGCATTTT
cdr3_aa: CSVAGTGQPQHF

v_call: TRBV5-8
d_call: NA
j_call: TRBJ2-3
clone_size: few
cdr3_nt: TGTGCCAGCAGCTTGGGAAGGACCCTGAGCACAGATACGCAGTATTTT
cdr3_aa: CASSLGRTLSTDTQYF

v_call: TRBV2
d_call: NA
j_call: TRBJ2-3
clone_size: NA
cdr3_nt: TGTGCCAGCAGAGAAAGGACAGATACGCAGTATTTT
cdr3_aa: CASRERTDTQYF

v_call: TRBV4-1
d_call: NA
j_call: TRBJ1-5
clone_size: NA
cdr3_nt: TGCGCCAGCAGCCAAGCCGGGGAAAAGGATAATCAGCCCCAGCATTTT
cdr3_aa: CASSQAGEKDNQPQHF

v_call: TRBV25-1
d_call: NA
j_call: TRBJ1-1
clone_size: NA
cdr3_nt: TGTGCCAGCCAGGAACTTATCGTCAGCACGAACACTGAAGCTTTCTTT
cdr3_aa: CASQELIVSTNTEAFF

v_call: TRBV9
d_call: NA
j_call: TRBJ2-5
clone_size: NA
cdr3_nt: TGTGCCAGCAGCGGAGGAACAGGGAAGACCCAGTACTTC
cdr3_aa: CASSGGTGKTQYF

v_call: TRBV28
d_call: NA
j_call: TRBJ2-2
clone_size: NA
cdr3_nt: TGTGCCAGCAGTTTATTCCCCGCGAACACCGGGGAGCTGTTTTTT
cdr3_aa: CASSLFPANTGELFF

v_call: TRBV28
d_call: NA
j_call: TRBJ1-2
clone_size: NA
cdr3_nt: TGTGCCAGCCGAGGGCAGGGTACTCCCCTCGGCTACACCTTC
cdr3_aa: CASRGQGTPLGYTF

v_call: TRBV30
d_call: TRBD1
j_call: TRBJ1-5
clone_size: few
cdr3_nt: TGTGCCTGGAGTGACGGGGGGACAGATAGCAATCAGCCCCAGCATTTT
cdr3_aa: CAWSDGGTDSNQPQHF

v_call: TRBV30
d_call: NA
j_call: TRBJ1-2
clone_size: few
cdr3_nt: TGTGCCTGGAGTGGGCAGGGTGGAGTGTCCCACTATGGCTACACCTTC
cdr3_aa: CAWSGQGGVSHYGYTF

v_call: TRBV19
d_call: NA
j_call: TRBJ1-1
clone_size: NA
cdr3_nt: TGTGCCAGTAGCCCTTCGGGGGGCAGGATGAACACTGAAGCTTTCTTT
cdr3_aa: CASSPSGGRMNTEAFF

v_call: TRBV5-1
d_call: TRBD1
j_call: TRBJ1-5
clone_size: NA
cdr3_nt: TGCGCCAGCAGCTTGACAGGGGGCGGGCAGCCCCAGCATTTT
cdr3_aa: CASSLTGGGQPQHF

v_call: TRBV30
d_call: NA
j_call: TRBJ2-5
clone_size: NA
cdr3_nt: TGTGCCTGGAGTGTAGCTAGCCAAGAGACCCAGTACTTC
cdr3_aa: CAWSVASQETQYF

v_call: TRBV7-9
d_call: TRBD1
j_call: TRBJ1-6
clone_size: few
cdr3_nt: TGTGCCAGCAGCCCAGGGACAGATAATTCACCCCTCCACTTT
cdr3_aa: CASSPGTDNSPLHF

v_call: TRBV7-9
d_call: TRBD1
j_call: TRBJ2-1
clone_size: few
cdr3_nt: TGTGCCAGCACCCTGACAGGGTCTGTTATAAATGAGCAGTTCTTC
cdr3_aa: CASTLTGSVINEQFF

v_call: TRBV30
d_call: TRBD1
j_call: TRBJ1-1
clone_size: NA
cdr3_nt: TGTGCCCGTGGGACAGGGGTAGGGGCTGAAGCTTTCTTT
cdr3_aa: CARGTGVGAEAFF

v_call: TRBV2
d_call: NA
j_call: TRBJ1-1
clone_size: NA
cdr3_nt: TGTGCCAGCAGTGATTCCGGGCATGAAGCTTTCTTT
cdr3_aa: CASSDSGHEAFF

v_call: TRBV2
d_call: NA
j_call: TRBJ1-5
clone_size: NA
cdr3_nt: TGTGCCAGCATTAGGGACCTGAATGGCAATCAGCCCCAGCATTTT
cdr3_aa: CASIRDLNGNQPQHF

v_call: TRBV7-3
d_call: TRBD2
j_call: TRBJ2-1
clone_size: few
cdr3_nt: TGTGCCAGCAGCTTATCGGGACTAGGGCACAATGAGCAGTTCTTC
cdr3_aa: CASSLSGLGHNEQFF

v_call: TRBV2
d_call: TRBD2
j_call: TRBJ2-1
clone_size: few
cdr3_nt: TGTGCCAGCAGTTGGACCCTAGCGGGGGGAACCTACAATGAGCAGTTCTTC
cdr3_aa: CASSWTLAGGTYNEQFF

v_call: TRBV30
d_call: NA
j_call: TRBJ1-2
clone_size: NA
cdr3_nt: TGTGCCTGGAGTGTACAGGAGGTGGATGGCTACACCTTC
cdr3_aa: CAWSVQEVDGYTF

v_call: TRBV29-1
d_call: TRBD2
j_call: TRBJ2-2
clone_size: NA
cdr3_nt: TGCAGCGTTTTGCGGGGGGTAAACACCGGGGAGCTGTTTTTT
cdr3_aa: CSVLRGVNTGELFF

v_call: TRBV4-1
d_call: TRBD2
j_call: TRBJ2-2
clone_size: NA
cdr3_nt: TGCGCCAGCAGCCGGGGTGGGCTAGCGGCCGGGGAGCTGTTTTTT
cdr3_aa: CASSRGGLAAGELFF

v_call: TRBV6-1
d_call: NA
j_call: TRBJ2-7
clone_size: NA
cdr3_nt: TGTGCCAGCAGGCGGGGACAGCCCTACGAGCAGTACTTC
cdr3_aa: CASRRGQPYEQYF

v_call: TRBV6-1
d_call: TRBD2
j_call: TRBJ2-1
clone_size: few
cdr3_nt: TGTGCCAGCAGTGGCGGGGGGGCCGATGAGCAGTTCTTC
cdr3_aa: CASSGGGADEQFF

v_call: TRBV29-1
d_call: NA
j_call: TRBJ1-1
clone_size: few
cdr3_nt: TGCAGCGTTGACGGGGCGAACACTGAAGCTTTCTTT
cdr3_aa: CSVDGANTEAFF

v_call: TRBV30
d_call: NA
j_call: TRBJ1-1
clone_size: few
cdr3_nt: TGTGCCTGGAGGCTACCTACCGGGACATATCATTTCTTT
cdr3_aa: CAWRLPTGTYHFF

v_call: TRBV4-1
d_call: NA
j_call: TRBJ1-6
clone_size: NA
cdr3_nt: TGCGCCAGCAGCCAAAGGACCTCGAGCCAGCAGGATTCACCCCTCCACTTT
cdr3_aa: CASSQRTSSQQDSPLHF

v_call: TRBV6-6
d_call: TRBD2
j_call: TRBJ2-7
clone_size: few
cdr3_nt: TGTGCCAGCAGATGGGGGGGATCCTACGAGCAGTACTTC
cdr3_aa: CASRWGGSYEQYF

v_call: TRBV4-1
d_call: NA
j_call: TRBJ2-5
clone_size: NA
cdr3_nt: TGCGCCAGCAGCCCGCAAAATCTTTTGGGAGAGACCCAGTACTTC
cdr3_aa: CASSPQNLLGETQYF

v_call: TRBV7-9
d_call: NA
j_call: TRBJ2-1
clone_size: few
cdr3_nt: TGTGCCAGCAGCTCTGGACAGTTGAATGAGCAGTTCTTC
cdr3_aa: CASSSGQLNEQFF

v_call: TRBV19
d_call: NA
j_call: TRBJ2-5
clone_size: few
cdr3_nt: TGTGCCAGTAGTATCCCCGACATATTGGAGACCCAGTACTTC
cdr3_aa: CASSIPDILETQYF

v_call: TRBV5-1
d_call: TRBD1
j_call: TRBJ1-1
clone_size: few
cdr3_nt: TGCGCCAGCAGCCCAACCCAGGGGGCTGGCGAGGTGAACACTGAAGCTTTCTTT
cdr3_aa: CASSPTQGAGEVNTEAFF

v_call: TRBV10-3
d_call: NA
j_call: TRBJ2-7
clone_size: few
cdr3_nt: TGTGCCATCAGGGGGATGGGGTACGAGCAGTACTTC
cdr3_aa: CAIRGMGYEQYF